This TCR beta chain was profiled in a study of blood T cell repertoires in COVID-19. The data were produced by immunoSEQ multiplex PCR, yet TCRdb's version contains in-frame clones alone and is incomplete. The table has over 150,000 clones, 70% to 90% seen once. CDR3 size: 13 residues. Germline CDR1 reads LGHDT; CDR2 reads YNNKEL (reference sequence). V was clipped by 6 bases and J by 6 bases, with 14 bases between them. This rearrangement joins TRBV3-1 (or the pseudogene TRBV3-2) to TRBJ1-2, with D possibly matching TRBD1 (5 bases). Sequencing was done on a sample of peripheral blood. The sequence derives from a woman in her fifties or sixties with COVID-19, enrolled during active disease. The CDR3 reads CASSRQGNHGYTF. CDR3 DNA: TGTGCCAGCAGTCGCCAGGGAAATCATGGCTACACCTTC.